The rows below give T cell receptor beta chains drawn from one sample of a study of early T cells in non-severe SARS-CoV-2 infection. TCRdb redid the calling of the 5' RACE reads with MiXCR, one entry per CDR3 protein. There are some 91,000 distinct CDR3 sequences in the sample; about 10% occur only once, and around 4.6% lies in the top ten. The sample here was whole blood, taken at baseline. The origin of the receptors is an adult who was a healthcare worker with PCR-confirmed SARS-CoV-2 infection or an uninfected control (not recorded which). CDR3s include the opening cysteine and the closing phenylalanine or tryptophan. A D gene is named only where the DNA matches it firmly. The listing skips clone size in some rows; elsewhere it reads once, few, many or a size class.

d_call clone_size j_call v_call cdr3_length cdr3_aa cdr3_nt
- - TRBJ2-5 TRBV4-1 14 CASSQVGTEETQYF TGCGCCAGCAGCCAAGTCGGGACGGAAGAGACCCAGTACTTC
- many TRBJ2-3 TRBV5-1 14 CASSLLQGTDTQYF TGCGCCAGCAGCTTGCTCCAGGGGACAGATACGCAGTATTTT
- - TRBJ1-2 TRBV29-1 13 CSVEDVRDYGYTF TGCAGCGTTGAAGATGTCAGGGACTATGGCTACACCTTC
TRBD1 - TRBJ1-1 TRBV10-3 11 CATRGGTEAFF TGTGCCACCAGGGGGGGCACTGAAGCTTTCTTT
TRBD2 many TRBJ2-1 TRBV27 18 CASSSNTGLAGGTDEQFF TGTGCCAGCAGTTCGAACACGGGACTAGCGGGGGGGACCGATGAGCAGTTCTTC
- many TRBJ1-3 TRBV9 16 CASSIAGALSGNTIYF TGTGCCAGCTCCATTGCAGGGGCCCTCTCTGGAAACACCATATATTTT
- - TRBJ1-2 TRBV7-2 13 CATGTPVSYGYTF TGTGCCACAGGGACCCCTGTGAGCTATGGCTACACCTTC
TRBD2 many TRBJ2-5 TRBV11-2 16 CASSLGTSGSWETQYF TGTGCCAGCAGCCTCGGGACTAGCGGGAGTTGGGAGACCCAGTACTTC
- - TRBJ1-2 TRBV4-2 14 CASSQDRSNYGYTF TGTGCCAGCAGCCAAGATCGGTCTAACTATGGCTACACCTTC
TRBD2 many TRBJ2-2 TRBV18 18 CASSPIGLAGGRAGELFF TGTGCCAGCTCACCCATCGGACTAGCGGGAGGACGAGCCGGGGAGCTGTTTTTT
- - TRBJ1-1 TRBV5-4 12 CASSGGVTEAFF TGTGCCAGCAGCGGCGGTGTCACTGAAGCTTTCTTT
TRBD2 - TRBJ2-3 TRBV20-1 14 CSASAREITDTQYF TGCAGTGCTAGCGCGCGGGAGATTACAGATACGCAGTATTTT
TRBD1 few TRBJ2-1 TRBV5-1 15 CASSAGQGANNEQFF TGCGCCAGCAGCGCCGGACAGGGGGCCAACAATGAGCAGTTCTTC
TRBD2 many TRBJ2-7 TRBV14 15 CASSFSGGRTYEQYF TGTGCCAGCAGCTTTAGCGGGGGACGGACCTACGAGCAGTACTTC
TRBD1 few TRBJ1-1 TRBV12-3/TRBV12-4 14 CASSTTGVNTEAFF TGTGCCAGCAGTACAACAGGGGTGAACACTGAAGCTTTCTTT
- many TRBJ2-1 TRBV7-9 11 CASSLRDVQFF TGTGCCAGCAGCTTAAGGGACGTTCAGTTCTTC
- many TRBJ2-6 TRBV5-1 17 CAISGTQVFSGANVLTF TGCGCCATCTCCGGGACCCAAGTGTTCTCTGGGGCCAACGTCCTGACTTTC
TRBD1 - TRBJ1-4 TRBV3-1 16 CASSQVRTGLNEKLFF TGTGCCAGCAGCCAAGTAAGGACAGGGCTTAATGAAAAACTGTTTTTT
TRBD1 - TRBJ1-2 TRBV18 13 CASSPGQGDGYTF TGTGCCAGCTCACCGGGACAGGGAGATGGCTACACCTTC
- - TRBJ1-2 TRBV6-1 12 CASSAGQYGYTF TGTGCCAGCAGTGCGGGACAATATGGCTACACCTTC